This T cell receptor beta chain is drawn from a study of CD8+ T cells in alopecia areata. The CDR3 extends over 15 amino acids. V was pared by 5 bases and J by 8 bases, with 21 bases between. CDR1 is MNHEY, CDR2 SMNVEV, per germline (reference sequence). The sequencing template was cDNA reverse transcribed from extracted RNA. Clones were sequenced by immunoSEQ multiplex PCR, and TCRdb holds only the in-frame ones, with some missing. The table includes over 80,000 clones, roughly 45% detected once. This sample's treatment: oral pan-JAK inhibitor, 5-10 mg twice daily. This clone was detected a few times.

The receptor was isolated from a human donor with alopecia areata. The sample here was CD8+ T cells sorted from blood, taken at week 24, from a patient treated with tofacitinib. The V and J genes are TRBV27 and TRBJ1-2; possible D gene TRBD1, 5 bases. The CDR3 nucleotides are TGTGCCAGCAGTCCAGGGCACAGCCGACGTGAAGGCTACACCTTC. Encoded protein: CASSPGHSRREGYTF.